This T cell receptor (beta chain) originates from a study of T-cell memory formation after mild COVID-19. TCRdb re-called the 5' RACE reads with MiXCR, one entry per CDR3 protein. The sample carries around 500,000 distinct CDR3 sequences, 18% recorded once. Germline V lookup: CDR1 LGHDT, CDR2 YNNKEL (reference sequence). This CDR3 has 15 amino acids. Deletions cut 3 bases from V and 6 bases from J, with 14 bases between. The material sequenced was PBMCs or a T cell subset sorted from them (not recorded which). This clonotype was sampled from an adult woman who had mild COVID-19 (a few samples of this study predate the infection). Cell type and time point are not known. This chain links TRBV3-1 with TRBJ2-2, with D perhaps matching TRBD2 (5 bases). The CDR3 loop reads CASSQRVMAAGELFF. The CDR3 region has the DNA TGTGCCAGCAGCCAGAGGGTTATGGCGGCCGGGGAGCTGTTTTTT.